This TCR beta chain was found in a study of PD-L1 blockade in urothelial cancer (TCRdb year 2017). General notes on the study: Therapy was started in the mid-2010s for all patients, and atezolizumab 1,200 mg was administered intravenously every 3 weeks. Pretreatment tumor samples and matched peripheral blood, collected serially before and after atezolizumab treatment, underwent TCR sequencing. In the same patients who had TCR sequencing, pretreatment tumors also underwent whole exome sequencing and RNA sequencing. Patients had an ECOG performance status of 0 or 1 and had received between 0 and 3 prior chemotherapy regimens. The study, an exploratory multi-omic analysis, examined somatic, immune and clinical correlates of response to PD-L1 blockade with atezolizumab in urothelial cancer. Pretreatment blood TCR-seq was available for 30 or so patients, at least one posttreatment blood collection was obtained for some 25 patients, and tumor TCR-seq was available for some 25 patients. Durable clinical benefit meant progression-free survival longer than 6 months, and TCR features were also tested against progression-free and overall survival. Blood samples were analyzed at 3 weeks after treatment start (second dose) and at 6 weeks after treatment start. Durable clinical benefit was achieved by nine patients and was not achieved by 20 patients. About 90% of the roughly 29 patients were males with bladder-origin urothelial cancer, and about two thirds of the roughly 30 reported a prior smoking history. Blood samples gave median yields of approximately 130,000 T cells and 65,000 to 85,000 unique TCRs, along with a median clonality of around 0.08.

Results and caveats for the whole study, not just this receptor: At 3 weeks after the start of treatment, tumor-associated TCR clones in peripheral blood had expanded more in patients with durable benefit (n of about 20, p = 0.022). Improved progression-free and overall survival was associated with having pretreatment peripheral blood TCR clonality below the median. Small sample size (n of about 30) and many exploratory analyses mean the results are intended to be hypothesis-generating.

The junction shows trimming of 6 bases on V and 12 bases on J, and the gene matches do not reach 12 bases of it. The CDR3, from cysteine to phenylalanine, totals 13 residues. The CDR3 DNA has 39 bases and is translated from base 1. CDR1 MNHEY and CDR2 SMNVEV were looked up in the germline V gene (reference sequence). The sample's time point label, in plain terms: pretreatment peripheral blood. A cohort of some 29 patients with locally advanced or metastatic urothelial carcinoma, treated at Memorial Sloan Kettering on a trial protocol, was included. Peripheral blood mononuclear cells were collected pretreatment and during treatment, with between 1 and 8 total time points per patient. The Qiagen DNeasy Blood extraction kit was used to purify genomic DNA from total PBMCs and tumor samples. PBMCs were collected pretreatment and during treatment and were isolated and stored as previously described. Synthetic TCR analog templates were spiked into each PCR to estimate absolute template abundance from read counts. The immunoSEQ assay was used to amplify TCRbeta CDR3 regions from genomic DNA with bias-controlled V and J gene primers. Sequencing of rearranged TCRbeta segments was performed at approximately 20X coverage. As for the authors' bioinformatics: Sequencing errors were corrected by clustering, and CDR3s were annotated against IMGT so that V, D and J genes could be assigned. Only productive TCRbeta rearrangements were used in downstream analyses, excluding out-of-frame or stop-codon sequences. Clonality was calculated as one minus the Shannon entropy normalized by the log of the number of unique productive sequences. Clones differing between time points or between blood and tumor were identified using Fisher's exact test with Benjamini-Hochberg correction, with an adjusted p below 0.01 applied as the threshold. TCRdb limited this immuneACCESS table to in-frame rearrangements with V and J called. A share of clones is missing; checked studies link under half to unresolved V genes, and the rest is unexplained. Clone size and V and J calls were adopted from that table, with D and trimming inferred from the DNA. The sample table lists tens of thousands of clones, around 90% of them with a count of one. 1.5% to 2% of the sample rests with the top ten.

As concerns this clone: The target of this receptor is not known. No base quality values were provided; no much bigger clone lies one nucleotide off.

This material consisted of PBMCs, taken around atezolizumab (anti-PD-L1) treatment. Rearrangement joined TRBV27 to TRBJ2-7; TRBD2 matches 9 bases in the middle. The receptor was isolated from a man between 60 and 75 years old with urothelial cancer. The nucleotides are TGTGCCAGCAGGCCGACTAGCGGTAACTTCTGGTACTTC. Its protein is CASRPTSGNFWYF.